Presented here are 3 T cell receptor beta chains from one specimen sequenced in a study of beta chain features in type 1 diabetes. Study-level findings and limits: Type 1 diabetes patients had moderately but significantly shorter TCRB CDR3s in all four CD4+ subsets.

Every bit of the isolated RNA underwent reverse transcription, so sequencing read expressed TCRB transcripts. Here immunoSEQ multiplex PCR was the method, and the copy in TCRdb shows in-frame clones only, minus some. This repertoire shows about 260,000 clones, about a fifth found once; its top ten account for 0.028%. The antigens of these receptors remain unknown. Sequenced: naive CD4+ T cells from blood. All receptors come from a woman between 40 and 55 years old with type 1 diabetes.

J is TRBJ1-5 and V is TRBV2; D perhaps matches TRBD1 (5 bases). V was trimmed by 4 bases and J by 6 bases, leaving 13 bases between them. Germline V gives CDR1 SNHLY, CDR2 FYNNEI. This CDR3 is built from 14 residues. CDR3 sequence (DNA): TGTGCCAGCAGTGCTACAGGAGAGAGTCAGCCCCAGCATTTT. Protein: CASSATGESQPQHF.

The chain couples TRBV7-9 to TRBJ2-1; 7 nucleotides agree with TRBD1. CDR1 and CDR2 from the germline V gene are SEHNR and FQNEAQ (reference sequence). Losses at the gene ends were 3 bases for V and 0 bases for J; bases not matched to a gene: 5. This CDR3 has 16 amino acids. CDR3 nucleotide sequence: TGTGCCAGCAGCTTTGTGGGACAGAGCTCCTACAATGAGCAGTTCTTC. Translating it yields CASSFVGQSSYNEQFF.

With respect to this clone: The sample has other DNA sequences that encode this CDR3 too. The rearrangement links TRBV2 to TRBJ2-2, with TRBD1 identical over 11 bases. The CDR3 has 15 residues. The germline V gene encodes CDR1 SNHLY and CDR2 FYNNEI. With V trimmed by 5 bases and J by 5 bases, 4 bases remained unmatched. The CDR3 loop is CASSPGQGATGELFF. In nucleotides, the CDR3 is TGTGCCAGCAGTCCCGGACAGGGGGCTACCGGGGAGCTGTTTTTT.